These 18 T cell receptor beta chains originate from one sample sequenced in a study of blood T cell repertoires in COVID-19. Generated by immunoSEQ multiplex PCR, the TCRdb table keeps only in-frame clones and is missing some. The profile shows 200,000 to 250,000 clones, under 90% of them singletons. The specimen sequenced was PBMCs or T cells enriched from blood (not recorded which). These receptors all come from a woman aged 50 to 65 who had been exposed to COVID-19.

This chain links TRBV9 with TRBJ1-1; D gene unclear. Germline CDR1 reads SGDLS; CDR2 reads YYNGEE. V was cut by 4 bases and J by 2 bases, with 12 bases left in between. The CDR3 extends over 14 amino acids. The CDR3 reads CASSPSGSNTEAFF. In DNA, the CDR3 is TGTGCCAGCAGCCCCTCGGGTTCTAACACTGAAGCTTTCTTT. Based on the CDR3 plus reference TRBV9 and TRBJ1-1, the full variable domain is DSGVTQTPKHLITATGQRVTLRCSPRSGDLSVYWYQQSLDQGLQFLIQYYNGEERAKGNILERFSAQQFPDLHSELNLSSLELGDSALYFCASSPSGSNTEAFFGQGTRLTVV.

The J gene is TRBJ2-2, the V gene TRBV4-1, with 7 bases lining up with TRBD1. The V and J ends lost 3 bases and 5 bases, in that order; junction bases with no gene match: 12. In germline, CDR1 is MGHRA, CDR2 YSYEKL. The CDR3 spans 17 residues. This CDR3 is CASSHLTGTEGTGELFF. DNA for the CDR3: TGCGCCAGCAGCCACTTAACCGGGACAGAAGGTACCGGGGAGCTGTTTTTT.

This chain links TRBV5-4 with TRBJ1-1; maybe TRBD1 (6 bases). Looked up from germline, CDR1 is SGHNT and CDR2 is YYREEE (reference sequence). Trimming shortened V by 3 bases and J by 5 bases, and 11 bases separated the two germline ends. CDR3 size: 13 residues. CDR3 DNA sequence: TGTGCCAGCAGCTACCTACAGGGAACTGAAGCTTTCTTT. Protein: CASSYLQGTEAFF.

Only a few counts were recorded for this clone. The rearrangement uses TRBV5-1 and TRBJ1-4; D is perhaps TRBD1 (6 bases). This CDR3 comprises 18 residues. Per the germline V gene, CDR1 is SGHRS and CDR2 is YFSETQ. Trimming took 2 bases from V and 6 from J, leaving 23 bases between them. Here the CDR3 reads CASSLTIRGGPEDEKLFF. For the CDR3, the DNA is TGCGCCAGCAGCTTAACCATCCGGGGGGGGCCGGAAGATGAAAAACTGTTTTTT.

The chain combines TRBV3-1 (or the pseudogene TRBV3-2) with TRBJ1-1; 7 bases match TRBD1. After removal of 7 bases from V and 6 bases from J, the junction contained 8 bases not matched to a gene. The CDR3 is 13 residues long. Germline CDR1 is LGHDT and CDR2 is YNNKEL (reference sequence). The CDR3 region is CASNNRGLPEAFF. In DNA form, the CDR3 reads TGTGCCAGCAACAACAGGGGACTGCCTGAAGCTTTCTTT.

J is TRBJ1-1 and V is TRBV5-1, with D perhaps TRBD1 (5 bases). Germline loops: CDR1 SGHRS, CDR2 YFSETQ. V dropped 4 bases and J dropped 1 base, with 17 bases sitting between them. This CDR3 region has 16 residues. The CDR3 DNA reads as TGCGCCAGCAGCCGAGAAGGGGATTTAAGGAACACTGAAGCTTTCTTT. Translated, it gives CASSREGDLRNTEAFF.

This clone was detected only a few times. The CDR3 loop reads CSVRQGIYTEAFF. In nucleotides, the CDR3 is TGCAGCGTCCGTCAGGGGATTTACACTGAAGCTTTCTTT. The V call is TRBV29-1, the J call TRBJ1-1, with D perhaps matching TRBD1 (6 bases). With 6 bases removed from V and 3 bases from J, the gap between germline ends came to 14 bases. The CDR3 has 13 residues. CDR1 and CDR2 from the germline V gene are SQVTM and ANQGSEA.

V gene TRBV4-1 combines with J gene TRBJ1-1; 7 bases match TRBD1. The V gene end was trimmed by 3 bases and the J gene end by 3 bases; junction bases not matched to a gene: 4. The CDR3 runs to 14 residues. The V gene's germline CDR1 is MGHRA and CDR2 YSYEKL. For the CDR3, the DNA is TGCGCCAGCAGCCAGAGACAGGGAGACACTGAAGCTTTCTTT. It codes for CASSQRQGDTEAFF.

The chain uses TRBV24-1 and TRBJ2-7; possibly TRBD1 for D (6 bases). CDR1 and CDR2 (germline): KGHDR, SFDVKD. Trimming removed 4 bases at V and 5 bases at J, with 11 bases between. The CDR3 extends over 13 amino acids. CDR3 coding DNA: TGTGCCACCAGTGACCAGTACAGGGACGAGCAGTACTTC. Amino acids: CATSDQYRDEQYF.

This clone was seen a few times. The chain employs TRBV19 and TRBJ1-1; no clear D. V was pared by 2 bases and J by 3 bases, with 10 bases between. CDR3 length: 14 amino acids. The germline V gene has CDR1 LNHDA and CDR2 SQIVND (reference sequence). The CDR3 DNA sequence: TGTGCCAGTAGTATATGGGGTAGCGACACTGAAGCTTTCTTT. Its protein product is CASSIWGSDTEAFF.

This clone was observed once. The CDR3, as DNA: TGTGCCAGCAGCCAAGACCCCACTAGCGTCGGATACAATGAGCAGTTCTTC. As protein: CASSQDPTSVGYNEQFF. This chain uses TRBV3-1 (or the pseudogene TRBV3-2) with TRBJ2-1; TRBD2 aligns across 7 bases. Trimming cost V 0 bases and J 4 bases; bases outside gene matches: 9. Looked up from germline, CDR1 is LGHDT and CDR2 is YNNKEL (reference sequence). The CDR3 extends over 17 amino acids.

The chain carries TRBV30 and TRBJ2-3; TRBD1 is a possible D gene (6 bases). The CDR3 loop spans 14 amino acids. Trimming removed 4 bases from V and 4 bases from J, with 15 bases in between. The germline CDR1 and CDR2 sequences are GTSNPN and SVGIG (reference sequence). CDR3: CAWIPSGAADTQYF. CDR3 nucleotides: TGTGCCTGGATTCCCTCAGGGGCGGCAGATACGCAGTATTTT.

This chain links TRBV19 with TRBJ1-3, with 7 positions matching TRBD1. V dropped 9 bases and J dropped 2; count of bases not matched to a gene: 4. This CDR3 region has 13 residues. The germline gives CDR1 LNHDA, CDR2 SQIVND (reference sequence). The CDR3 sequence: CASSQGAGNTIYF. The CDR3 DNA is TGTGCCAGCTCTCAGGGGGCTGGAAACACCATATATTTT.

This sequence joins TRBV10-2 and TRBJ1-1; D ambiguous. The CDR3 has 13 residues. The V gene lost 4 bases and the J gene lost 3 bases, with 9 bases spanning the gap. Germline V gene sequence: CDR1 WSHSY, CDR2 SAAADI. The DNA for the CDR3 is TGCGCCAGCAGTGGGCAGGCAGACACTGAAGCTTTCTTT. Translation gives CASSGQADTEAFF.

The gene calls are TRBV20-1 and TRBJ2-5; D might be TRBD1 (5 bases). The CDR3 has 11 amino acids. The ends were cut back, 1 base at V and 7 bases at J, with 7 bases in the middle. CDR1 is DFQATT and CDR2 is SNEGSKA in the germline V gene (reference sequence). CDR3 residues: CSARVGVTQYF. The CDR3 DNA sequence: TGCAGTGCTAGAGTAGGGGTGACCCAGTACTTC.

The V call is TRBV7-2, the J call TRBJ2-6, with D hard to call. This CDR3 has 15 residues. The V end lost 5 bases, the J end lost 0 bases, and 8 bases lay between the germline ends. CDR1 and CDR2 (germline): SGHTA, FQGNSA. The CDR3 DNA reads TGTGCCAGCAGCCACCGCGCCTCTGGGGCCAACGTCCTGACTTTC. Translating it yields CASSHRASGANVLTF.

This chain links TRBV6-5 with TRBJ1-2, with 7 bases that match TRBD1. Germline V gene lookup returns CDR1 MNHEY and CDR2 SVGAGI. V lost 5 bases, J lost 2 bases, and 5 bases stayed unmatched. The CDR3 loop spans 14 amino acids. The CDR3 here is CASSPGQANYGYTF. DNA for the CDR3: TGTGCCAGCAGTCCTGGACAGGCCAACTATGGCTACACCTTC.

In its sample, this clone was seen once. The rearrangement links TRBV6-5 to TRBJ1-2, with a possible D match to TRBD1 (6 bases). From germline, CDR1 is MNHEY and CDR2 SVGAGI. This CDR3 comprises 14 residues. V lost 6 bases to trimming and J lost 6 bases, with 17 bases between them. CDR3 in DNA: TGTGCCAGCAGACGCGGACAGAACCTCCATGGCTACACCTTC. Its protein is CASRRGQNLHGYTF.